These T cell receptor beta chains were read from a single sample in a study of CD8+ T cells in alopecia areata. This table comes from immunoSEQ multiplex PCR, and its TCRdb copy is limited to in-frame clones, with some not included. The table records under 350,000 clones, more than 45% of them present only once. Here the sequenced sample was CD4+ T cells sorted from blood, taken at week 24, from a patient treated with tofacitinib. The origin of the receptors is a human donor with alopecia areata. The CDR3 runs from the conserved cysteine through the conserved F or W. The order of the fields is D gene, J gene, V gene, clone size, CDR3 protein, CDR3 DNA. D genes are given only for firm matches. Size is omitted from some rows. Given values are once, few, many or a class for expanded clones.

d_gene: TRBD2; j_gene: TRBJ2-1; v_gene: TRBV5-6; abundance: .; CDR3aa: CASSLGLAGEQFF; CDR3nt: TGTGCCAGCAGCTTGGGACTAGCGGGTGAGCAGTTCTTC
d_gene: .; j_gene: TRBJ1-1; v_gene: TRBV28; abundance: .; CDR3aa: CASTPRRGTEAFF; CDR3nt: TGTGCCAGCACCCCCCGGCGGGGCACTGAAGCTTTCTTT
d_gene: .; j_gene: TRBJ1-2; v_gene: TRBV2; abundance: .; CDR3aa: CASIRSPIQNYGYTF; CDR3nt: TGTGCCAGCATTCGAAGTCCCATCCAGAACTATGGCTACACCTTC
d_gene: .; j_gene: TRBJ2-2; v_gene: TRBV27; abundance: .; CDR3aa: CASSLGELFF; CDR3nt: TGTGCCAGCAGTTTAGGGGAGCTGTTTTTT
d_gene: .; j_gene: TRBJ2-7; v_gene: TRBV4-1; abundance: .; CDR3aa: CASSQGGGEQYF; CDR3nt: TGCGCCAGCAGCCAAGGCGGCGGCGAGCAGTACTTC
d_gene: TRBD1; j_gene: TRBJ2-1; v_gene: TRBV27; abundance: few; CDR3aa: CASSPHLGQIANEQFF; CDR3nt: TGTGCCAGCAGTCCACACCTGGGACAGATTGCCAATGAGCAGTTCTTC
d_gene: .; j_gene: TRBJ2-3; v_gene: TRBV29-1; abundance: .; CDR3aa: CSVGQPDTQYF; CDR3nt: TGCAGCGTTGGGCAGCCAGATACGCAGTATTTT
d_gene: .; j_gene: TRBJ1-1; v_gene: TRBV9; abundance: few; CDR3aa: CASSVQMNTEAFF; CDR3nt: TGTGCCAGCAGCGTACAGATGAACACTGAAGCTTTCTTT
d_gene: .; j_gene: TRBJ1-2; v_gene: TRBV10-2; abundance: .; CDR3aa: CASSDLHTF; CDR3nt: TGCGCCAGCAGTGATCTCCACACCTTC
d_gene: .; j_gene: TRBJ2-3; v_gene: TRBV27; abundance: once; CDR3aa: CASSLPERTDTQYF; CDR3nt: TGTGCCAGCAGCCTACCAGAGAGGACAGATACGCAGTATTTT
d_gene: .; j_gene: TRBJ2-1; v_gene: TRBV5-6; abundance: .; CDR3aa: CASSLGKTEYNEQFF; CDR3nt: TGTGCCAGCAGCTTGGGGAAGACCGAGTACAATGAGCAGTTCTTC
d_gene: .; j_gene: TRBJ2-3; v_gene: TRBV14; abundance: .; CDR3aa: CASSRKPTATDTQYF; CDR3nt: TGTGCCAGCAGCCGTAAGCCGACAGCCACAGATACGCAGTATTTT
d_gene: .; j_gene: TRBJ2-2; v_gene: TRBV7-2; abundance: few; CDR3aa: CASSKQGFSNTGELFF; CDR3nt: TGTGCCAGCAGCAAGCAGGGATTTTCGAACACCGGGGAGCTGTTTTTT
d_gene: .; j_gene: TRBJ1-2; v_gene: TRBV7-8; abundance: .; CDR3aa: CASSFAGTNYGYTF; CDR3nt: TGTGCCAGCAGCTTCGCAGGAACTAACTATGGCTACACCTTC
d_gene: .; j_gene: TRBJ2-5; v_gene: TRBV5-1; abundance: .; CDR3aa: CASSFLPRGQETQYF; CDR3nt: TGCGCCAGCAGCTTCCTACCCCGGGGCCAAGAGACCCAGTACTTC
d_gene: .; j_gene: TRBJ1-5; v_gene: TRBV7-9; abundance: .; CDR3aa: CASSLRPTPALWHF; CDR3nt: TGTGCCAGCAGCTTAAGGCCCACCCCGGCGTTATGGCATTTT
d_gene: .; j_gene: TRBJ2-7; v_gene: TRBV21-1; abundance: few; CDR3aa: CASPRDYEQYF; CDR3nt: TGTGCCAGCCCTAGGGATTACGAGCAGTACTTC
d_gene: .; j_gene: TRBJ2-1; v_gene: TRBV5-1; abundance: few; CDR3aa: CASSLAGGDNEQFF; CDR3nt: TGCGCCAGCAGCTTGGCCGGAGGAGACAATGAGCAGTTCTTC
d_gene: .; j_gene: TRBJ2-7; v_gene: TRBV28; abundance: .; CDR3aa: CASSTASGAEQYF; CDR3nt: TGTGCCAGCAGTACCGCCTCGGGGGCCGAGCAGTACTTC
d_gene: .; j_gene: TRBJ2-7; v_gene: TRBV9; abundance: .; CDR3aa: CASSATSSRSYEQYF; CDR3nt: TGTGCCAGCAGCGCGACGTCGTCCCGCTCCTACGAGCAGTACTTC
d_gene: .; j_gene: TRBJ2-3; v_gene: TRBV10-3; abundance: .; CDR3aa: CATSNAGASTDTQYF; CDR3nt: TGTGCCACAAGCAACGCGGGGGCCAGCACAGATACGCAGTATTTT
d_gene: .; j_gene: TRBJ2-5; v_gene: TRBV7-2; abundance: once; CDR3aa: CASSLRWRWAPIAETQYF; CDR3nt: TGTGCCAGCAGCTTACGGTGGCGGTGGGCTCCCATAGCGGAGACCCAGTACTTC
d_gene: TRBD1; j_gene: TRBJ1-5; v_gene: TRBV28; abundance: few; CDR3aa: CASSLSGGDNQPQHF; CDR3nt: TGTGCCAGCAGTTTATCAGGGGGCGACAATCAGCCCCAGCATTTT
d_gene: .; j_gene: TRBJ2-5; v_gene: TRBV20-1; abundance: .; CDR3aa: CSLKRGETQYF; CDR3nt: TGCAGTCTCAAACGGGGAGAGACCCAGTACTTC
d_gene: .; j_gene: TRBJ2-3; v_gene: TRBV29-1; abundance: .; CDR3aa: CSGGGGRDTQYF; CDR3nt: TGCAGCGGGGGAGGGGGGCGAGATACGCAGTATTTT
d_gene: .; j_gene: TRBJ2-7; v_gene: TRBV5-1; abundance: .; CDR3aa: CASSPRPVSSYEQYF; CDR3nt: TGCGCCAGCAGCCCTAGACCGGTGAGCTCCTACGAGCAGTACTTC
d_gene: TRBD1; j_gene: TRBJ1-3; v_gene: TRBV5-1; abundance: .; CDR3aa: CASSLGTGGNSGNTIYF; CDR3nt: TGCGCCAGCAGCTTGGGAACAGGGGGCAACTCTGGAAACACCATATATTTT
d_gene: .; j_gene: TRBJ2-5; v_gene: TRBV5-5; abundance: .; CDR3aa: CASSLETVRRPIGIQYF; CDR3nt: TGTGCCAGCAGCTTGGAAACGGTCCGACGACCCATCGGGATCCAGTACTTC
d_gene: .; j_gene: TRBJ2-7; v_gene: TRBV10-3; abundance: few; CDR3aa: CAISDSGGDYEQYF; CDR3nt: TGTGCCATCAGTGACAGCGGAGGCGACTACGAGCAGTACTTC
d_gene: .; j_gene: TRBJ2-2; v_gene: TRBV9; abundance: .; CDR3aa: CASSKGQPNTGELFF; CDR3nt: TGTGCCAGCTCTAAGGGACAACCGAACACCGGGGAGCTGTTTTTT
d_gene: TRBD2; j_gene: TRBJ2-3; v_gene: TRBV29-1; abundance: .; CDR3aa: CSVEVSSGGPGGTDTQYF; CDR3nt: TGCAGCGTTGAAGTTTCTAGCGGGGGGCCAGGGGGCACAGATACGCAGTATTTT